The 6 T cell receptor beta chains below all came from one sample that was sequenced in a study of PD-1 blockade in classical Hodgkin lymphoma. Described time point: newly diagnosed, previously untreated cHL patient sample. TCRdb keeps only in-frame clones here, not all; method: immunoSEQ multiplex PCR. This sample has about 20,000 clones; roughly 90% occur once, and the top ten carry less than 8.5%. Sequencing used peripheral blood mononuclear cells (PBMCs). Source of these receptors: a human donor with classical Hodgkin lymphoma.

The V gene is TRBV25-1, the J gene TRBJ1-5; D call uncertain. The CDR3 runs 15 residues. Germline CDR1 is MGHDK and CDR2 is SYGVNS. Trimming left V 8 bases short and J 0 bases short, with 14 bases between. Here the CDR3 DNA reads TGTGCCAGCGCAAACTCTACAGATAGCAATCAGCCCCAGCATTTT. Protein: CASANSTDSNQPQHF. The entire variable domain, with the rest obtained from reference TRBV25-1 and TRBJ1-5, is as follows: EADIYQTPRYLVIGTGKKITLECSQTMGHDKMYWYQQDPGMELHLIHYSYGVNSTEKGDLSSESTVSRIRTEHFPLTLESARPSHTSQYLCASANSTDSNQPQHFGDGTRLSIL.

The CDR3 reads CASSPGQTGNTIYF. The CDR3 DNA reads TGTGCCAGTAGTCCGGGACAGACCGGAAACACCATATATTTT. The chain is built from TRBV19 and TRBJ1-3; 7 bases are a match to TRBD1. The CDR3 is made up of 14 amino acids. Germline V gene data show CDR1 as LNHDA and CDR2 as SQIVND (reference sequence). V lost 5 bases to trimming and J lost 4 bases; unmatched junction nucleotides: 5.

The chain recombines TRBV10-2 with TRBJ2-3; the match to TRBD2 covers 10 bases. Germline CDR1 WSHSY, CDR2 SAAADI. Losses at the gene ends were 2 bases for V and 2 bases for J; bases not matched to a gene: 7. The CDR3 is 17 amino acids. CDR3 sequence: CASSEGLGLAYTDTQYF. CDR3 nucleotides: TGCGCCAGCAGTGAGGGGCTGGGACTAGCGTACACAGATACGCAGTATTTT.

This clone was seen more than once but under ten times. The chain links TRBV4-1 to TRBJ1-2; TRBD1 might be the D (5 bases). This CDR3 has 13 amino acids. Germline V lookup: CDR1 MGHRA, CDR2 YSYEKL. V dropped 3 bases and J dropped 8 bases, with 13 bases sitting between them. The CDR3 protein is CASSHDGTAGYTF. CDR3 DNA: TGCGCCAGCAGCCACGACGGGACCGCAGGCTACACCTTC.

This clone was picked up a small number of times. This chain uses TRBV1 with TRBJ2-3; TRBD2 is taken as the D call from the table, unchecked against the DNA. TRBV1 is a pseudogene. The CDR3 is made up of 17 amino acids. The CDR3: CTSSQEGLAGGPDTQYF. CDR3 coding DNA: TGCACCAGCAGCCAAGAGGGACTAGCGGGAGGGCCAGATACGCAGTATTTT.

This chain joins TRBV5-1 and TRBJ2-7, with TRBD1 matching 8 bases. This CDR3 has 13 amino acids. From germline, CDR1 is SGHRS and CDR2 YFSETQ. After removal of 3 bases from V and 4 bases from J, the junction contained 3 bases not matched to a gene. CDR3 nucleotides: TGCGCCAGCAGCTGGGGACAGGAATACGAGCAGTACTTC. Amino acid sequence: CASSWGQEYEQYF.